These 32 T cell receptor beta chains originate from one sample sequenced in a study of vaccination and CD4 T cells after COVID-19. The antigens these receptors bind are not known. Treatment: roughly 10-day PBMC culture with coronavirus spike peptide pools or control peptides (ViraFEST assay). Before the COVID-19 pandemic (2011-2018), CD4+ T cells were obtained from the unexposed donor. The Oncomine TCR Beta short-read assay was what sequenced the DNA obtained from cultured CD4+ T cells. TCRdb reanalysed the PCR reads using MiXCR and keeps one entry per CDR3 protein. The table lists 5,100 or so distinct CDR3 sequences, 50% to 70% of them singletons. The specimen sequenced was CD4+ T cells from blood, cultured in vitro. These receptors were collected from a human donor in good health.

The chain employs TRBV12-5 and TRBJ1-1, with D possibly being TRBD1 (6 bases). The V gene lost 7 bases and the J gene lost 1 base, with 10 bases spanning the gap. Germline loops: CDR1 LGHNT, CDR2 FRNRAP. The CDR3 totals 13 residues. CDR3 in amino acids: CASVPDRNTEAFF. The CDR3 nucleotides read TGTGCTAGTGTCCCGGACAGGAACACTGAAGCTTTCTTT.

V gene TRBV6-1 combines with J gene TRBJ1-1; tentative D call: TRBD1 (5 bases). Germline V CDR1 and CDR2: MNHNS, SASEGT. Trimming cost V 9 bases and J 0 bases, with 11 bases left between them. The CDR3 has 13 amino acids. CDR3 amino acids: CASQGSLNTEAFF. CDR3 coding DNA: TGTGCCAGTCAGGGTTCATTGAACACTGAAGCTTTCTTT.

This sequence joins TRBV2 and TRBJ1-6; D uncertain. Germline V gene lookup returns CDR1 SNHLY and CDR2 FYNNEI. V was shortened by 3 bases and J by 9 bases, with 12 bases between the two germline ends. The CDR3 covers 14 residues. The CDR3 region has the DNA TGTGCCAGCAGTGATCTCAGGTTCAGTTCACCCCTCCACTTT. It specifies CASSDLRFSSPLHF.

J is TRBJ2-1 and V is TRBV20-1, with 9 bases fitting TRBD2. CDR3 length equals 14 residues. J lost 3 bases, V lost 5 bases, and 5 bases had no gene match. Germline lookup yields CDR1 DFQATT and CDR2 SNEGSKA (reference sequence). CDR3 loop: CSAVSGSFYNEQFF. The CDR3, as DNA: TGCAGTGCTGTTAGCGGGAGTTTCTACAATGAGCAGTTCTTC.

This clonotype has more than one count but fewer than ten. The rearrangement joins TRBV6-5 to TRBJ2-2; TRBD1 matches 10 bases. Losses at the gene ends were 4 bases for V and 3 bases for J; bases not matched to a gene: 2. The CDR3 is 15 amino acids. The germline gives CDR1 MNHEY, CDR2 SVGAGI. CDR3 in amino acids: CASSSGTGDTGELFF. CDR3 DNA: TGTGCCAGCAGTTCCGGGACAGGGGACACCGGGGAGCTGTTTTTT.

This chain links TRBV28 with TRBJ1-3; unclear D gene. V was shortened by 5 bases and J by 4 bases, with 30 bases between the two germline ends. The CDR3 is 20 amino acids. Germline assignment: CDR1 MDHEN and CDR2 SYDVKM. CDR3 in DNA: TGTGCCAGCAGTCCATCCGTGAAGCTAGGGTGGAGTTTGGAAGGAAACACCATATATTTT. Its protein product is CASSPSVKLGWSLEGNTIYF.

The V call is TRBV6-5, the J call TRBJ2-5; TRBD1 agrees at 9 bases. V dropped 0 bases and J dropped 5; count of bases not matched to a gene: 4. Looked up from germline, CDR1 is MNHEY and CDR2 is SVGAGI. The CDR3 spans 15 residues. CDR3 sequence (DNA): TGTGCCAGCAGTTACTCCGGACAGGGGAGGGAGACCCAGTACTTC. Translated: CASSYSGQGRETQYF.

The CDR3 DNA reads TGTGCCAGCAGTTTGGGTCAGGCGGGCAATCAGCCCCAGCATTTT. Translated: CASSLGQAGNQPQHF. This chain joins TRBV12-3 or TRBV12-4 and TRBJ1-5, with unresolved D. Between the trimmed V and J ends, which lost 3 bases and 2 bases, there was a span of 11 bases. The CDR3 has 15 residues.

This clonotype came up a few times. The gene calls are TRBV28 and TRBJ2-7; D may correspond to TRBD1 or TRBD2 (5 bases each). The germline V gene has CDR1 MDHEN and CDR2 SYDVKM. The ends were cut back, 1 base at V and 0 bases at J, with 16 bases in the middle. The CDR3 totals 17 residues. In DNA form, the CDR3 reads TGTGCCAGCAGTTTATCGCCAACGGGGCTTAGCTCCTACGAGCAGTACTTC. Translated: CASSLSPTGLSSYEQYF.

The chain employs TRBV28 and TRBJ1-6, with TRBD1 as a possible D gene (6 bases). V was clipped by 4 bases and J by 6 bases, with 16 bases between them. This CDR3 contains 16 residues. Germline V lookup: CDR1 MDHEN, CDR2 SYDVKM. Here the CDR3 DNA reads TGTGCCAGCAGTTCCCTACCAGGACAGTTTAATTCACCCCTCCACTTT. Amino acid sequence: CASSSLPGQFNSPLHF. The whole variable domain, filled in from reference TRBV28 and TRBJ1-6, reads DVKVTQSSRYLVKRTGEKVFLECVQDMDHENMFWYRQDPGLGLRLIYFSYDVKMKEKGDIPEGYSVSREKKERFSLILESASTNQTSMYLCASSSLPGQFNSPLHFGNGTRLTVT.

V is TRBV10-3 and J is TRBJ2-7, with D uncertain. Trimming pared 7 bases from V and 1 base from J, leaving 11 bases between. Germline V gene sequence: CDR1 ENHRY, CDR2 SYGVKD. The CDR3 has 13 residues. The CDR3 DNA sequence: TGTGCCATCAAGCTACCCACGTCCTACGAGCAGTACTTC. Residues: CAIKLPTSYEQYF.

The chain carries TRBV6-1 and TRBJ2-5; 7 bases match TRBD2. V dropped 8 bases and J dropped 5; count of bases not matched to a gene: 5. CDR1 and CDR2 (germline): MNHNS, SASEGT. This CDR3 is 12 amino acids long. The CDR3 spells CASGRAAETQYF. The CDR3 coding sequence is TGTGCCAGCGGGAGGGCCGCTGAGACCCAGTACTTC.

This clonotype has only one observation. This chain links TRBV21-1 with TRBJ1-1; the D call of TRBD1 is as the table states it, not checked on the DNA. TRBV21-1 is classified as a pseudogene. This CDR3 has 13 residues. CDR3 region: CATAGTMNTEAFF. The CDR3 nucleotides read TGTGCCACCGCCGGGACCATGAACACTGAAGCTTTCTTT.

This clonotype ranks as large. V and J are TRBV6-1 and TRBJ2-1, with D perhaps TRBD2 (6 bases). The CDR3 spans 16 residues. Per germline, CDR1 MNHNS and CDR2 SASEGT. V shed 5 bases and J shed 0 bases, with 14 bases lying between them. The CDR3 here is CASSRDWLSSYNEQFF. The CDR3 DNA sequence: TGTGCCAGCAGTAGGGACTGGTTAAGCTCCTACAATGAGCAGTTCTTC.

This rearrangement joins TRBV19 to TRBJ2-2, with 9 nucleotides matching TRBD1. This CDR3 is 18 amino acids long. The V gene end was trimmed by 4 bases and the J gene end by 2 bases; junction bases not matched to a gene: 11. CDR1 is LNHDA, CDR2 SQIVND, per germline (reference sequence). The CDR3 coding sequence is TGTGCCAGTAGTACTGGACAGGGGTTGACGGGCAACACCGGGGAGCTGTTTTTT. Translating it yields CASSTGQGLTGNTGELFF.

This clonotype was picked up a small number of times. The CDR3 nucleotides read TGTGCCAGCAGTTTACTCTCGGGAGCAGCTAACTATGGCTACACCTTC. Residues: CASSLLSGAANYGYTF. The rearrangement uses TRBV27 and TRBJ1-2; D uncertain. Trimming took 2 bases from V and 0 from J, leaving 13 bases between them. The CDR3 spans 16 residues. Germline V gene lookup returns CDR1 MNHEY and CDR2 SMNVEV (reference sequence).

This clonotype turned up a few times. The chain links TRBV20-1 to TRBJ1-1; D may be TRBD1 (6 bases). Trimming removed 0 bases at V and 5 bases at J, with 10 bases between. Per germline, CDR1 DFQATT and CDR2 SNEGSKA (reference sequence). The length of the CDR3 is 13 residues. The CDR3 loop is CSARETGRTEAFF. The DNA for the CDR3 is TGCAGTGCTAGAGAAACAGGGAGGACTGAAGCTTTCTTT.

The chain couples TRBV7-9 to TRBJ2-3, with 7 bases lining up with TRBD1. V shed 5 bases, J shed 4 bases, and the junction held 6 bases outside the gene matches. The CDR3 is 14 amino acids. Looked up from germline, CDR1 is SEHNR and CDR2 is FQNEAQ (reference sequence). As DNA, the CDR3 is TGTGCCAGCAGCCAAACAGGGGCGCCAGATACGCAGTATTTT. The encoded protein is CASSQTGAPDTQYF.

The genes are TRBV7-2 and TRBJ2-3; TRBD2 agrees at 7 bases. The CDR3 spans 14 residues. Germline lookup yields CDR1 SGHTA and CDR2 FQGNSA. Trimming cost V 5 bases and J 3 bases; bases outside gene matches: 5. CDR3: CASSTRTSTDTQYF. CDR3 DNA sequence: TGTGCCAGCAGCACCCGGACTAGTACAGATACGCAGTATTTT.

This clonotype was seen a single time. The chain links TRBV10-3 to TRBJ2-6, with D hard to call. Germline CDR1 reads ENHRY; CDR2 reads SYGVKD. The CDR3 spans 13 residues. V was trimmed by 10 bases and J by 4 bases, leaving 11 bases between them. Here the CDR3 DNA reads TGTGCCAGTGGGCCGCTCGGGGCCAACGTCCTGACTTTC. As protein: CASGPLGANVLTF.

The CDR3 DNA is TGCAGTGTGTGGGCTGGGAGCGGGACGGATACGCAGTATTTT. The encoded protein is CSVWAGSGTDTQYF. The rearrangement joins TRBV20-1 to TRBJ2-3, with TRBD2 matching 7 bases. The germline gives CDR1 DFQATT, CDR2 SNEGSKA (reference sequence). The CDR3 is 14 residues long. Trimming removed 7 bases from V and 6 bases from J; junction bases left unmatched: 13.

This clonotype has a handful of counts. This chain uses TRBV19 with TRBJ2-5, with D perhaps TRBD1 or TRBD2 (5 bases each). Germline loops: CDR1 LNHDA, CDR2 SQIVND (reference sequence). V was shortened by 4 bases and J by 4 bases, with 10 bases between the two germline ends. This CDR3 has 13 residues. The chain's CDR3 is CASSRGTGETQYF. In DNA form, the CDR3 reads TGTGCCAGTAGTAGGGGGACGGGAGAGACCCAGTACTTC.

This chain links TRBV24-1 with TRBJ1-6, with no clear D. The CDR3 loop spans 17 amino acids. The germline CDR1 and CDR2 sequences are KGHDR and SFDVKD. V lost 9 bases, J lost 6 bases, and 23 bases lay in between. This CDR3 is CATGRRGLEAINSPLHF. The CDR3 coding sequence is TGTGCCACCGGCCGGCGGGGTCTGGAGGCTATTAATTCACCCCTCCACTTT.

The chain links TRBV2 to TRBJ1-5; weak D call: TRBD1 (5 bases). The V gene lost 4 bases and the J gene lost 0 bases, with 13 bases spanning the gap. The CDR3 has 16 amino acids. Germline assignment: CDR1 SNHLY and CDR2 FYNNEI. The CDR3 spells CASSVRWRGSNQPQHF. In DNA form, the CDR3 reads TGTGCCAGCAGTGTGCGTTGGAGGGGTAGCAATCAGCCCCAGCATTTT. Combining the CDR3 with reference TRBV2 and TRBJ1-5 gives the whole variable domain EPEVTQTPSHQVTQMGQEVILRCVPISNHLYFYWYRQILGQKVEFLVSFYNNEISEKSEIFDDQFSVERPDGSNFTLKIRSTKLEDSAMYFCASSVRWRGSNQPQHFGDGTRLSIL.

This chain's CDR3 is CASSENRGPYGYTF. The CDR3 DNA reads TGTGCCAGCAGTGAAAACAGGGGGCCCTATGGCTACACCTTC. The J gene is TRBJ1-2, the V gene TRBV6-2 or TRBV6-3, with 9 nucleotides matching TRBD1. CDR3 length: 14 amino acids. Unmatched junction bases numbered 5, after V lost 5 bases and J lost 4 bases. Germline-derived CDR1 and CDR2 are MNHEY and SVGEGT.

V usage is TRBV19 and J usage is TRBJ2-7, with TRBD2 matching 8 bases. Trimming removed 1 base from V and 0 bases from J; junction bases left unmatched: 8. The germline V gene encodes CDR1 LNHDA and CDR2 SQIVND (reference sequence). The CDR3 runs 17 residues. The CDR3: CASSIGGRREASYEQYF. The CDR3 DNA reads TGTGCCAGTAGTATAGGTGGCCGGCGGGAGGCCTCCTACGAGCAGTACTTC.

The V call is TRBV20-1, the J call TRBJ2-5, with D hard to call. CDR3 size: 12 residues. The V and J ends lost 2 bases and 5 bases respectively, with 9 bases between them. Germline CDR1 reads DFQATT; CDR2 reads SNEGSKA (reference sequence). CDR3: CSARLGFETQYF. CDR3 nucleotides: TGCAGTGCTAGACTGGGGTTTGAGACCCAGTACTTC.

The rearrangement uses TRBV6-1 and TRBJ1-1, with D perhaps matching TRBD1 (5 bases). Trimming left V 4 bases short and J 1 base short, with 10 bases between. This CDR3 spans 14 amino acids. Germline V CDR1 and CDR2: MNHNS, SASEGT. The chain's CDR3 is CASSGGLKNTEAFF. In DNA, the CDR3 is TGTGCCAGCAGTGGGGGACTGAAGAACACTGAAGCTTTCTTT.

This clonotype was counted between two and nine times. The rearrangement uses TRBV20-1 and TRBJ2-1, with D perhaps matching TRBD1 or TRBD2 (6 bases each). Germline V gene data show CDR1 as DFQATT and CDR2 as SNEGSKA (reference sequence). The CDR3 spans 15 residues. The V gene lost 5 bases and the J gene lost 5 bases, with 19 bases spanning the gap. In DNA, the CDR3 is TGCAGTGCTTTGGAGGGGGGACGATTTGACAATGAGCAGTTCTTC. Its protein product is CSALEGGRFDNEQFF.

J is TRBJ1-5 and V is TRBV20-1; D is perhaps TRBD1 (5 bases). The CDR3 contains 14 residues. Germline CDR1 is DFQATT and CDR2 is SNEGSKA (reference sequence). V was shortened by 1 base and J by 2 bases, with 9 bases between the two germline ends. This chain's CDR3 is CSARAGIGNQPQHF. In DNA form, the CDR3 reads TGCAGTGCTAGAGCAGGGATAGGCAATCAGCCCCAGCATTTT.

DNA of the CDR3: TGTGCCTGGAGTGTACGGGGGACTAGGAGAGAGACCCAGTACTTC. This sequence encodes CAWSVRGTRRETQYF. The genes are TRBV30 and TRBJ2-5; 8 nucleotides align to TRBD2. This CDR3 has 15 residues. Germline V CDR1 and CDR2: GTSNPN, SVGIG (reference sequence). J lost 4 bases, V lost 0 bases, and 7 bases had no gene match.

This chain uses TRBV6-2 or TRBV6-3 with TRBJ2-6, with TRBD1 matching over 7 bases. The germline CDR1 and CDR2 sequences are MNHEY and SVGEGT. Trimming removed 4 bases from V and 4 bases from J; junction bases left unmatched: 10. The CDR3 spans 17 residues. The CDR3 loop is CASSSRLTGSGANVLTF. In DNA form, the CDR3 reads TGTGCCAGCAGTTCACGCCTGACAGGGTCCGGGGCCAACGTCCTGACTTTC.